This TCR beta chain was captured by sequencing in a study of PD-1 blockade in mismatch repair-deficient tumors. The study, taken as a whole, reports: Tumor-resident clones, often undetectable pretreatment in blood, expanded then contracted after pembrolizumab.

This clone was recorded once. Its matching antigen is unknown. This CDR3 spans 14 amino acids. V was pared by 5 bases and J by 3 bases, with 11 bases between. CDR1 is MNHNS, CDR2 SASEGT, per germline. The protocol was immunoSEQ multiplex PCR, while the TCRdb copy is restricted to in-frame clones and leaves out a portion. The sample has tens of thousands of clones; approximately 84% are singletons. The rearrangement joins TRBV6-1 to TRBJ2-1, with D possibly TRBD1 on 6 matching bases. The sample was PBMCs, taken around 6 weeks after starting pembrolizumab. The TCR originated in an adult with mismatch repair-deficient cancer. The CDR3 coding sequence is TGTGCCAGCAGTCCCGGGACACACTACAATGAGCAGTTCTTC. Protein product: CASSPGTHYNEQFF.